These 25 T cell receptor beta chains originate from one sample sequenced in a study of T cells after posttransplantation cyclophosphamide. Libraries were prepared by immunoSEQ multiplex PCR; TCRdb keeps only in-frame clonotypes and omits some of them. The sample lists around 23,000 clones; 73% were seen once. The sample comprised memory CD4+ T cells sorted from PBMCs. These receptors were collected from a woman aged 55-70 years in good health, CMV-negative, and a related stem cell transplant donor.

The chain's CDR3 is CATSTSPSGHNTQYF. The CDR3 DNA sequence: TGTGCCACCAGCACAAGTCCATCCGGACATAATACGCAGTATTTT. V gene TRBV15 combines with J gene TRBJ2-3, with D possibly TRBD1 on 5 matching bases. Looked up from germline, CDR1 is LNHNV and CDR2 is YYDKDF (reference sequence). Trimming shortened V by 4 bases and J by 7 bases, and 18 bases separated the two germline ends. The CDR3 contains 15 residues.

As for this clone: Additional DNA sequences in this sample encode the identical CDR3. This rearrangement joins TRBV9 to TRBJ2-3; 9 bases are shared with TRBD2. The CDR3 sequence is 16 residues long. CDR1 and CDR2 (germline): SGDLS, YYNGEE. V shed 4 bases, J shed 4 bases, and the junction held 10 bases outside the gene matches. CDR3 region: CASSTNAGGAADTQYF. DNA of the CDR3: TGTGCCAGCAGCACCAACGCGGGGGGGGCCGCAGATACGCAGTATTTT. The whole variable domain, filled in from reference TRBV9 and TRBJ2-3, reads DSGVTQTPKHLITATGQRVTLRCSPRSGDLSVYWYQQSLDQGLQFLIQYYNGEERAKGNILERFSAQQFPDLHSELNLSSLELGDSALYFCASSTNAGGAADTQYFGPGTRLTVL.

The chain uses TRBV14 and TRBJ1-3; D is uncertain. The CDR3 is made up of 11 amino acids. V dropped 5 bases and J dropped 9 bases, with 8 bases sitting between them. The germline V gene has CDR1 SGHDN and CDR2 FVKESK. CDR3: CASSSVSTIYF. The CDR3, as DNA: TGTGCCAGCAGCTCCGTCTCCACCATATATTTT.

The rearrangement links TRBV10-3 to TRBJ1-5; maybe TRBD1 (5 bases). Germline V gene sequence: CDR1 ENHRY, CDR2 SYGVKD. Trimming pared 3 bases from V and 7 bases from J, leaving 19 bases between. The CDR3 is 16 amino acids. Written as DNA, the CDR3 is TGTGCCATCAGTGAAATCGGTCGGGGGGGTGTACAGCCCCAGCATTTT. Encoded protein: CAISEIGRGGVQPQHF.

The genes are TRBV4-1 and TRBJ1-4; no definite D call. V was shortened by 3 bases and J by 8 bases, with 10 bases between the two germline ends. Per the germline V gene, CDR1 is MGHRA and CDR2 is YSYEKL. CDR3 length: 13 residues. CDR3 in DNA: TGCGCCAGCAGCCAGCAAACGAGGGAAAAACTGTTTTTT. It yields the protein CASSQQTREKLFF.

The chain employs TRBV5-1 and TRBJ2-4, with 12 bases fitting TRBD1. CDR1 and CDR2 (germline): SGHRS, YFSETQ. This CDR3 comprises 19 residues. V was clipped by 4 bases and J by 0 bases; unmatched bases: 11. CDR3 coding DNA: TGCGCCAGCAGCCCTGGTGGGGACAGGGGGCTCCTAGCCAAAAACATTCAGTACTTC. This encodes CASSPGGDRGLLAKNIQYF.

V and J are TRBV11-1 and TRBJ2-7; 7 nucleotides align to TRBD1. The V gene's germline CDR1 is SGHAT and CDR2 FQDESV (reference sequence). The CDR3 sequence is 15 residues long. With 5 bases clipped from V and 3 bases from J, the junction kept 10 bases outside the gene matches. The CDR3: CASSPALTGSYEQYF. In DNA, the CDR3 is TGTGCCAGCAGCCCGGCGTTGACAGGGAGCTACGAGCAGTACTTC.

The genes are TRBV7-2 and TRBJ1-1; unclear D gene. Germline V CDR1 and CDR2: SGHTA, FQGNSA. The CDR3 contains 11 residues. The V end was cut by 3 bases, the J end by 11 bases, with 10 bases between. DNA for the CDR3: TGTGCCAGCAGCTTCGGGGAGCTGGCTTTCTTT. Its translation is CASSFGELAFF.

The chain links TRBV11-2 to TRBJ2-1, with TRBD2 as a possible D gene (6 bases). This CDR3 region has 16 residues. Germline CDR1 reads SGHAT; CDR2 reads FQNNGV. V dropped 5 bases and J dropped 5 bases, with 19 bases sitting between them. CDR3 in amino acids: CASSTRLVGPNNEQFF. In DNA form, the CDR3 reads TGTGCCAGCAGCACACGACTAGTAGGTCCCAACAATGAGCAGTTCTTC. The full variable domain, in which reference TRBV11-2 and TRBJ2-1 provide the parts outside the CDR3, is EAGVAQSPRYKIIEKRQSVAFWCNPISGHATLYWYQQILGQGPKLLIQFQNNGVVDDSQLPKDRFSAERLKGVDSTLKIQPAKLEDSAVYLCASSTRLVGPNNEQFFGPGTRLTVL.

The CDR3 nucleotides read TGTGCCAGCTCACCGGTGGCAGATTACGAGCAGTACTTC. Protein: CASSPVADYEQYF. The chain employs TRBV18 and TRBJ2-7; no firm D call. Germline CDR1 and CDR2: KGHSH and LQKENI. This CDR3 contains 13 residues. The V end was cut by 3 bases, the J end by 4 bases, with 10 bases between.

V is TRBV27 and J is TRBJ2-1; 13 nucleotides agree with TRBD2. This CDR3 has 18 amino acids. J lost 0 bases, V lost 5 bases, and 7 bases had no gene match. Germline-derived CDR1 and CDR2 are MNHEY and SMNVEV (reference sequence). The CDR3 reads CASSRGGLAGLSYNEQFF. The CDR3 nucleotides read TGTGCCAGCAGTCGCGGGGGACTAGCGGGGCTCTCCTACAATGAGCAGTTCTTC.

This chain links TRBV9 with TRBJ2-1, with D uncertain. The CDR3 runs 15 residues. Trimming shortened V by 2 bases and J by 0 bases, and 9 bases separated the two germline ends. The germline V gene encodes CDR1 SGDLS and CDR2 YYNGEE. The CDR3 here is CASSVSASSYNEQFF. For the CDR3, the DNA is TGTGCCAGCAGCGTTTCTGCTAGCTCCTACAATGAGCAGTTCTTC. The full variable domain, with the rest looked up from reference TRBV9 and TRBJ2-1, is DSGVTQTPKHLITATGQRVTLRCSPRSGDLSVYWYQQSLDQGLQFLIQYYNGEERAKGNILERFSAQQFPDLHSELNLSSLELGDSALYFCASSVSASSYNEQFFGPGTRLTVL.

V gene TRBV18 combines with J gene TRBJ2-2, with 10 bases identical to TRBD1. Trimming removed 5 bases from V and 6 bases from J; junction bases left unmatched: 9. Germline V gene sequence: CDR1 KGHSH, CDR2 LQKENI. The CDR3 is made up of 16 amino acids. CDR3 region: CASSVSGTGDAGELFF. In nucleotides, the CDR3 is TGTGCCAGCTCAGTTTCCGGGACAGGGGATGCCGGGGAGCTGTTTTTT.

This clone was seen once. The genes are TRBV5-1 and TRBJ2-1; D not certain. Germline V gene sequence: CDR1 SGHRS, CDR2 YFSETQ. V was shortened by 3 bases and J by 5 bases, with 12 bases between the two germline ends. The CDR3 covers 14 residues. The CDR3 reads CASSWPNGHNEQFF. In DNA, the CDR3 is TGCGCCAGCAGCTGGCCAAATGGCCACAATGAGCAGTTCTTC.

The chain is built from TRBV29-1 and TRBJ2-5; TRBD2 aligns across 11 bases. The CDR3 consists of 14 residues. V lost 4 bases and J lost 5; bases outside the gene matches: 6. The germline gives CDR1 SQVTM, CDR2 ANQGSEA. The CDR3 sequence: CSVGVAGGEETQYF. CDR3 sequence (DNA): TGCAGCGTTGGGGTAGCGGGAGGGGAGGAGACCCAGTACTTC.

The chain is built from TRBV2 and TRBJ1-2; D is possibly TRBD1 (6 bases). The V gene lost 0 bases and the J gene lost 4 bases, with 9 bases spanning the gap. This CDR3 is built from 14 residues. From germline, CDR1 is SNHLY and CDR2 FYNNEI. CDR3 amino acids: CASSEAPGAYGYTF. CDR3 in DNA: TGTGCCAGCAGTGAAGCACCAGGGGCCTATGGCTACACCTTC.

V is TRBV7-9 and J is TRBJ2-6; TRBD2 matches at 10 bases. Germline CDR1 SEHNR, CDR2 FQNEAQ (reference sequence). The CDR3 length is 18 residues. Trimming removed 6 bases from V and 0 bases from J; junction bases left unmatched: 8. This chain's CDR3 is CASSRTSGIISGANVLTF. DNA for the CDR3: TGTGCCAGCAGTCGGACTAGCGGTATCATCTCTGGGGCCAACGTCCTGACTTTC.

V and J are TRBV7-8 and TRBJ2-1; 7 bases are a match to TRBD2. The CDR3 has 17 residues. Germline V CDR1 and CDR2: SGHVS, FQNEAQ. Unmatched junction bases numbered 16, after V lost 2 bases and J lost 9 bases. The DNA for the CDR3 is TGTGCCAGCAGCTTATTCTGGCGGGAGAAGAGGGCCAGTGAGCAGTTCTTC. Protein sequence: CASSLFWREKRASEQFF.

Concerning this clone itself: Sequence at one end of the junction differs from germline and may be a read error. This sequence joins TRBV5-8 and TRBJ2-7; D ambiguous. From germline, CDR1 is SGHTS and CDR2 YDEGEE. The CDR3 contains 8 residues. The CDR3 protein is CASSFSLF. CDR3 nucleotides: TGTGCCAGCAGCTTTAGTCTGTTC.

The V gene is TRBV19, the J gene TRBJ2-7, with D maybe TRBD1 (6 bases). V was clipped by 4 bases and J by 8 bases, with 12 bases between them. The CDR3 extends over 12 amino acids. The V gene's germline CDR1 is LNHDA and CDR2 SQIVND (reference sequence). Here the CDR3 reads CASSTQGPKQYF. CDR3 bases: TGTGCCAGTAGTACACAGGGACCGAAGCAGTACTTC. Together with reference TRBV19 and TRBJ2-7, the CDR3 gives the full variable domain: DGGITQSPKYLFRKEGQNVTLSCEQNLNHDAMYWYRQDPGQGLRLIYYSQIVNDFQKGDIAEGYSVSREKKESFPLTVTSAQKNPTAFYLCASSTQGPKQYFGPGTRLTVT.

The J gene is TRBJ1-5, the V gene TRBV15; D is uncertain. V lost 3 bases and J lost 3, with 12 bases in between. The CDR3 sequence is 15 residues long. CDR1 and CDR2 from the germline V gene are LNHNV and YYDKDF (reference sequence). Here the CDR3 DNA reads TGTGCCACCAGCAGGGGTGCGGAAAACAATCAGCCCCAGCATTTT. It codes for CATSRGAENNQPQHF.

This clone occurred a few times. The chain employs TRBV27 and TRBJ2-7; tentatively, D is TRBD1 (6 bases). The germline V and J ends were trimmed by 6 bases and 2 bases, with 17 bases remaining between them. This CDR3 is 15 amino acids long. Germline CDR1 MNHEY, CDR2 SMNVEV (reference sequence). CDR3 nucleotides: TGTGCCAGCAGCCCGGACAGCTTGCGTGCCTACGAGCAGTACTTC. Translating gives CASSPDSLRAYEQYF.

The chain combines TRBV7-8 with TRBJ1-2, with D possibly TRBD1 on 5 matching bases. Germline assignment: CDR1 SGHVS and CDR2 FQNEAQ. Trimming took off 1 base at V and 6 bases at J, with 18 bases between the two ends. CDR3 length: 16 residues. CDR3 residues: CASSLGAQGGKDGYTF. The DNA for the CDR3 is TGTGCCAGCAGCTTAGGTGCGCAGGGCGGGAAGGATGGCTACACCTTC. Supplemented by reference TRBV7-8 and TRBJ1-2, the full variable domain reads GAGVSQSPRYKVAKRGQDVALRCDPISGHVSLFWYQQALGQGPEFLTYFQNEAQLDKSGLPSDRFFAERPEGSVSTLKIQRTQQEDSAVYLCASSLGAQGGKDGYTFGSGTRLTVV.

The CDR3 here is CASSTAGNYGYTF. As DNA, the CDR3 is TGTGCCAGCAGCACCGCCGGGAACTATGGCTACACCTTC. The chain links TRBV5-4 to TRBJ1-2; D unresolved. CDR1 and CDR2 (germline): SGHNT, YYREEE (reference sequence). V was pared by 4 bases and J by 2 bases, with 9 bases between. This CDR3 comprises 13 residues.

The chain employs TRBV7-2 and TRBJ2-3; 10 positions match TRBD2. The germline gives CDR1 SGHTA, CDR2 FQGNSA. The trim removed 4 bases at V and 1 base at J, leaving 8 bases unmatched. CDR3 size: 17 residues. CDR3 loop: CASSSRAGGLGTDTQYF. CDR3 bases: TGTGCCAGCAGCTCGAGAGCGGGGGGGCTTGGCACAGATACGCAGTATTTT.